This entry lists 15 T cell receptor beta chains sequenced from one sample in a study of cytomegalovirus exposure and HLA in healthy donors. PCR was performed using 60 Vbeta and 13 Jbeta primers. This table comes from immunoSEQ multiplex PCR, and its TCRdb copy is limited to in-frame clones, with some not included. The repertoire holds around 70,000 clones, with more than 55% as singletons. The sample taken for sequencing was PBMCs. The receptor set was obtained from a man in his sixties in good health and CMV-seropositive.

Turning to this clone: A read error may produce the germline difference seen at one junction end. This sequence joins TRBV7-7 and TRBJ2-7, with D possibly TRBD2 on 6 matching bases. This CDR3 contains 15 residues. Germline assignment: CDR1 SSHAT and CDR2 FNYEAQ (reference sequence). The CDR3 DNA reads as TGTGCTAGCAGCCCCTTGGACGGGAGTGTCTACGAGCAGTACTTC. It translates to CASSPLDGSVYEQYF.

CDR3 bases: TGTGCCAGCAGCCAAGGAGCCTGGGAGGGGATAACCGGGGAGCTGTTTTTT. Translating gives CASSQGAWEGITGELFF. This sequence joins TRBV4-2 and TRBJ2-2; 7 nucleotides line up with TRBD2. CDR3 length: 17 amino acids. The V gene end was trimmed by 1 base and the J gene end by 5 bases; junction bases not matched to a gene: 10. Germline assignment: CDR1 LGHNA and CDR2 YNFKEQ.

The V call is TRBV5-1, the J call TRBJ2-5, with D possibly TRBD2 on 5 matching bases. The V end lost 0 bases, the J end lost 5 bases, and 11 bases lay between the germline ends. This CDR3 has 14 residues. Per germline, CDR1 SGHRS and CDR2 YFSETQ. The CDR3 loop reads CASSLGGFGETQYF. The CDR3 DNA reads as TGCGCCAGCAGCTTGGGAGGGTTCGGGGAGACCCAGTACTTC.

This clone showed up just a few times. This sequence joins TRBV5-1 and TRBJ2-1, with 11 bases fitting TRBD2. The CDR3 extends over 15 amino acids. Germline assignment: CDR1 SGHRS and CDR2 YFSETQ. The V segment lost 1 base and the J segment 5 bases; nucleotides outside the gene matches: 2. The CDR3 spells CASSLIAGGHNEQFF. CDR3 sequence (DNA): TGCGCCAGCAGCTTGATAGCGGGAGGGCACAATGAGCAGTTCTTC. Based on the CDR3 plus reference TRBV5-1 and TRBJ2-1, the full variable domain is KAGVTQTPRYLIKTRGQQVTLSCSPISGHRSVSWYQQTPGQGLQFLFEYFSETQRNKGNFPGRFSGRQFSNSRSEMNVSTLELGDSALYLCASSLIAGGHNEQFFGPGTRLTVL.

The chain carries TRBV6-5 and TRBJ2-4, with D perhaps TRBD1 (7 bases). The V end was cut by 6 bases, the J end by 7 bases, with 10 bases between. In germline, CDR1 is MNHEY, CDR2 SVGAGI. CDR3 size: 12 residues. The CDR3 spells CASRTGRNIQYF. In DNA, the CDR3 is TGTGCCAGCAGGACAGGGAGGAACATTCAGTACTTC.

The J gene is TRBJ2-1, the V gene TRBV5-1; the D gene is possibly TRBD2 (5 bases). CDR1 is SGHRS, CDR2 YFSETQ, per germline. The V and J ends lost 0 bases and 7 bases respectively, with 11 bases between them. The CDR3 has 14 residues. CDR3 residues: CASSLGGWANEQFF. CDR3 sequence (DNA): TGCGCCAGCAGCTTGGGCGGGTGGGCGAATGAGCAGTTCTTC.

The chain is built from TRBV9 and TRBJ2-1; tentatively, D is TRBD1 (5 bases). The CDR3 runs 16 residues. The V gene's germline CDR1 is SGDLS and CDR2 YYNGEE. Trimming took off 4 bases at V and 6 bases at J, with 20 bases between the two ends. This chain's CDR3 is CASSPRPLGLSNEQFF. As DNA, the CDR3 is TGTGCCAGCAGCCCCCGACCTCTGGGGCTCTCCAATGAGCAGTTCTTC.

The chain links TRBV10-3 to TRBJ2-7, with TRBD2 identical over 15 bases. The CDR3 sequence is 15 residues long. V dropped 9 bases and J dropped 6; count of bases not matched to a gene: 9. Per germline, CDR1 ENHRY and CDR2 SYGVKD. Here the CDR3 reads CAIGLAGGATAEQYF. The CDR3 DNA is TGTGCCATAGGACTAGCGGGAGGGGCAACTGCCGAGCAGTACTTC.

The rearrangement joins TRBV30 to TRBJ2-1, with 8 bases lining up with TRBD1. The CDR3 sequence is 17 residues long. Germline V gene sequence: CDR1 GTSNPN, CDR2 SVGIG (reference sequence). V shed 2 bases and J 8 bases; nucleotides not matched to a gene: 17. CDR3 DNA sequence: TGTGCCTGGAGTTACTCGCCCGGACAGGGAATCAGGGATGAGCAGTTCTTC. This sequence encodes CAWSYSPGQGIRDEQFF.

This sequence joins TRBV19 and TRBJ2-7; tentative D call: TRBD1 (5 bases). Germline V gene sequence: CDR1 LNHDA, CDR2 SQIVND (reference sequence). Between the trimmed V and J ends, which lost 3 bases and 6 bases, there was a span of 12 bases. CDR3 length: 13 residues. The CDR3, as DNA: TGTGCCAGTAGTATGGGGCAGGGCCCCGAGCAGTACTTC. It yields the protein CASSMGQGPEQYF.

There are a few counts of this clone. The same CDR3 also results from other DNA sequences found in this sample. The CDR3 sequence is CASSLSTDTQYF. CDR3 DNA: TGTGCCAGCAGCCTCTCCACAGATACGCAGTATTTT. The chain employs TRBV7-9 and TRBJ2-3; D gene uncertain. The CDR3 is 12 residues long. V lost 5 bases to trimming and J lost 2 bases, with 5 bases between them. Germline loops: CDR1 SEHNR, CDR2 FQNEAQ (reference sequence).

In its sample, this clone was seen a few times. In nucleotides, the CDR3 is TGTGCCAGCGGTCAGGGCTACTATGGCTACACCTTC. Its translation: CASGQGYYGYTF. The chain has TRBV21-1 and TRBJ1-2; TRBD1, the table's D call, was not compared with the DNA. TRBV21-1 is assigned pseudogene status. CDR3 length: 12 residues.

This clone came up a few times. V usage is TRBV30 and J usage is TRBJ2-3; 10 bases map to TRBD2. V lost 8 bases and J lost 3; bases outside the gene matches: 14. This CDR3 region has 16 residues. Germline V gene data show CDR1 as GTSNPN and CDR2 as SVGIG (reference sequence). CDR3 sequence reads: CAQDSGRAPATDTQYF. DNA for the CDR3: TGTGCCCAGGACAGCGGGAGGGCCCCCGCGACAGATACGCAGTATTTT.

The CDR3 DNA is TGTGCCAGCAGTGCAGGGGGGACTAATGAAAAACTGTTTTTT. It is translated as CASSAGGTNEKLFF. V and J are TRBV25-1 and TRBJ1-4; TRBD1 matches at 7 bases. Germline trimming cut 4 bases from V and 2 bases from J; bases unmatched to any gene: 1. The CDR3 has 14 residues. Germline CDR1 MGHDK, CDR2 SYGVNS.

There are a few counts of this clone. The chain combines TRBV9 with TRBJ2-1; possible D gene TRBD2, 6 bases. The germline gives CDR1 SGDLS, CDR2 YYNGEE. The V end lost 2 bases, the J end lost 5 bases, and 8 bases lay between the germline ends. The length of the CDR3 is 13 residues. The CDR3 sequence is CASSVEGHNEQFF. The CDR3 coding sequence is TGTGCCAGCAGCGTGGAGGGGCACAATGAGCAGTTCTTC.